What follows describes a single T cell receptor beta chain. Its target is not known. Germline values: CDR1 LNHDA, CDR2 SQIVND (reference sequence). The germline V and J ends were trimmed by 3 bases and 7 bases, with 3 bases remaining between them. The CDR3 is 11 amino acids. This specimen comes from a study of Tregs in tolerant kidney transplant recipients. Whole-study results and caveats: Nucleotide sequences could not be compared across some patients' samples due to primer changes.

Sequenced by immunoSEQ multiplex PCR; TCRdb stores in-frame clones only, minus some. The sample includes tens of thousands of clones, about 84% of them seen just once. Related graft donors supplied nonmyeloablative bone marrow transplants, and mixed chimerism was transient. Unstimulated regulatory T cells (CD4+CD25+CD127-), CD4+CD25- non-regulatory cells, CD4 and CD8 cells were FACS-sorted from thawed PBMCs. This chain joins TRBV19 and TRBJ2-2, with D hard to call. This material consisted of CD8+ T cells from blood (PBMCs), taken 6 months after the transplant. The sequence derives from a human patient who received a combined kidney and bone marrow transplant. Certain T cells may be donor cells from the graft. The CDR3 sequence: CASSIIGELFF. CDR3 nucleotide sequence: TGTGCCAGTAGTATCATCGGGGAGCTGTTTTTT.